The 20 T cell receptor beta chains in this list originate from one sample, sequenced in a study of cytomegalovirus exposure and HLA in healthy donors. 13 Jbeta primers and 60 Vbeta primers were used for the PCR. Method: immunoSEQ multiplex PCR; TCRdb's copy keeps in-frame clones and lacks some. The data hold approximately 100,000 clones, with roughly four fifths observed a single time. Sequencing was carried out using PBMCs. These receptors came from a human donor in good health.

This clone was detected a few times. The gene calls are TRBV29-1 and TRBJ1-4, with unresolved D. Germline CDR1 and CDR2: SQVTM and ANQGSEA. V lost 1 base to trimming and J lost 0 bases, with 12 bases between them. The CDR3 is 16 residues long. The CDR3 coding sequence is TGCAGCGTTGAAGTTCCCGACACCACAACTAATGAAAAACTGTTTTTT. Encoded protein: CSVEVPDTTTNEKLFF.

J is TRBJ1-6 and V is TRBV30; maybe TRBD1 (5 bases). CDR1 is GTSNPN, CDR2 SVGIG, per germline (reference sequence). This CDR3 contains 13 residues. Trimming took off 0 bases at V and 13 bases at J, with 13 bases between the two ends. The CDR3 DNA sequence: TGTGCCTGGAGTGTAGGGGAGGGGCTTCCCCTCCACTTT. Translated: CAWSVGEGLPLHF.

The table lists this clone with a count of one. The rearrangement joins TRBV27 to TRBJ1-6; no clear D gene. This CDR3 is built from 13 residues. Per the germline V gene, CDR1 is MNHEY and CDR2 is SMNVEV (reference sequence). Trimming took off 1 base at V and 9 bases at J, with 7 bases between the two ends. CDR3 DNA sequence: TGTGCCAGCAGTTTATTGGGGAGTTCACCCCTCCACTTT. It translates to CASSLLGSSPLHF.

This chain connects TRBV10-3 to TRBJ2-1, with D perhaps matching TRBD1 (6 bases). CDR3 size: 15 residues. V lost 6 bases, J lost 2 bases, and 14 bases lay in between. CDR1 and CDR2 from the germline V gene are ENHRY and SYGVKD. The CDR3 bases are TGTGCCATCAGGGGGGCCTCCACGCCCTACAATGAGCAGTTCTTC. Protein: CAIRGASTPYNEQFF.

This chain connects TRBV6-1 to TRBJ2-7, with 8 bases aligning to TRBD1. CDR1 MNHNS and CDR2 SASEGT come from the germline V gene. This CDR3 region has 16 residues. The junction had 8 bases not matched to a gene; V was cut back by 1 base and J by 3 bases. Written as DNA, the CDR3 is TGTGCCAGCAGTGAAGAGGACAGGGTCAGAATCTACGAGCAGTACTTC. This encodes CASSEEDRVRIYEQYF.

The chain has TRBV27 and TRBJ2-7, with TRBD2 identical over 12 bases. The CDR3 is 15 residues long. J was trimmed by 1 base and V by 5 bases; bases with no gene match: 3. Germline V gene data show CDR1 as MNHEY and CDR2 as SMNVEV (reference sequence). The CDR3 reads CASSRTSGVSYEQYF. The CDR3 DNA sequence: TGTGCCAGCAGTCGGACTAGCGGGGTTTCCTACGAGCAGTACTTC.

CDR3 sequence: CASSLTGTPSSGNTIYF. As DNA, the CDR3 is TGCGCCAGCAGCCTAACCGGGACACCAAGCTCTGGAAACACCATATATTTT. This rearrangement joins TRBV4-3 to TRBJ1-3; possible D gene TRBD1, 6 bases. Looked up from germline, CDR1 is LGHNA and CDR2 is YSLEER. The CDR3 contains 17 residues. The V end was cut by 4 bases, the J end by 0 bases, with 16 bases between.

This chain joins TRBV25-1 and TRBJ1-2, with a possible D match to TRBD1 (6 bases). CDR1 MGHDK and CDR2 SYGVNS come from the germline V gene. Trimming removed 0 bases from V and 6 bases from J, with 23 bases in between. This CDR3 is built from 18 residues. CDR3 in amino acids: CASSEYTGRGSKKNGYTF. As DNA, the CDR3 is TGTGCCAGCAGTGAATATACAGGGCGCGGAAGTAAGAAAAATGGCTACACCTTC.

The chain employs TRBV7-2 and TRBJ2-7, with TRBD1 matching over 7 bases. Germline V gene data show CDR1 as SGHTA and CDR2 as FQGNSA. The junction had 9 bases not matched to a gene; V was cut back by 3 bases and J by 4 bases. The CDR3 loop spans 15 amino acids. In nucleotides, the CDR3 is TGTGCCAGCAGCTTTACAGGGGTTAGAAGTTACGAGCAGTACTTC. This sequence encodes CASSFTGVRSYEQYF.

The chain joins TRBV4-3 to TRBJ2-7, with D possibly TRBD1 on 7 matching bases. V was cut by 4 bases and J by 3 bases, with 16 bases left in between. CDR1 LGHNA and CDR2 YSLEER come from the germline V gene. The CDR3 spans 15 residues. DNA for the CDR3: TGCGCCAGCAGCCGGGGGGACAGCCCGCTCTACGAGCAGTACTTC. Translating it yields CASSRGDSPLYEQYF.

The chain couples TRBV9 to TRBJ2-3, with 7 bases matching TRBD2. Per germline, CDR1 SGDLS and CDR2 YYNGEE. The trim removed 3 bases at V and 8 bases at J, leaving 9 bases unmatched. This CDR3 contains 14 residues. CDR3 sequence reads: CASSEEATGGTQYF. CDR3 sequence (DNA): TGTGCCAGCAGCGAAGAGGCGACGGGGGGTACGCAGTATTTT.

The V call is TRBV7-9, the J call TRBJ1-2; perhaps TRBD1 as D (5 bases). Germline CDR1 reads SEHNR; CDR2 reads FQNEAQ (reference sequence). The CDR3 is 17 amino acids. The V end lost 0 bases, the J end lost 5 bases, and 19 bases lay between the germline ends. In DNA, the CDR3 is TGTGCCAGCAGCTTAGCCGACCTAACGACAGATGGTTATGGCTACACCTTC. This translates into CASSLADLTTDGYGYTF.

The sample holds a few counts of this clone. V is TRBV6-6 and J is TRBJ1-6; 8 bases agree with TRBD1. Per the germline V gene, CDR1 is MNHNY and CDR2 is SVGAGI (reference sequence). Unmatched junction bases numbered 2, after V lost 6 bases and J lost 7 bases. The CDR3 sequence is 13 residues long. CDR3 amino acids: CASSRDRNSPLHF. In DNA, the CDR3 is TGTGCCAGCAGCCGGGACAGGAATTCACCCCTCCACTTT.

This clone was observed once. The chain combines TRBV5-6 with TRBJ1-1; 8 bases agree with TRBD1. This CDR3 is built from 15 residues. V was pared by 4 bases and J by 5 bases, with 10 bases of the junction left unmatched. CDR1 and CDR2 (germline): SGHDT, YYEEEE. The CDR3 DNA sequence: TGTGCCAGCAGCCTTGACAGGGGAGAAGGAACTGAAGCTTTCTTT. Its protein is CASSLDRGEGTEAFF.

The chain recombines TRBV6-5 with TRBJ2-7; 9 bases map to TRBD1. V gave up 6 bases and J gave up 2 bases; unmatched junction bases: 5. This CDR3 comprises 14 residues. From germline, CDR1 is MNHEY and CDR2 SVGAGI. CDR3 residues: CASSYGTGPYEQYF. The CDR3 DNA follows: TGTGCCAGCAGCTACGGGACAGGGCCCTACGAGCAGTACTTC.

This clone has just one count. The CDR3 is CASSQELGQKSYEQYF. CDR3 sequence (DNA): TGTGCCAGCAGCCAAGAGCTTGGACAGAAATCCTACGAGCAGTACTTC. V usage is TRBV14 and J usage is TRBJ2-7; D is possibly TRBD1 (6 bases). V was pared by 0 bases and J by 1 base, with 13 bases between. The CDR3 spans 16 residues. Germline values: CDR1 SGHDN, CDR2 FVKESK.

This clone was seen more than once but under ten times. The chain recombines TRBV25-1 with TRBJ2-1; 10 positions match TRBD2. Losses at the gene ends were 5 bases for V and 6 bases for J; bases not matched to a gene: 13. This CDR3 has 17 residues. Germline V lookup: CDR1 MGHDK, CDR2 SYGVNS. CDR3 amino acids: CASSSELLTSGSNEQFF. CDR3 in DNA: TGTGCCAGCAGTTCGGAATTGTTGACTAGCGGGTCCAATGAGCAGTTCTTC.

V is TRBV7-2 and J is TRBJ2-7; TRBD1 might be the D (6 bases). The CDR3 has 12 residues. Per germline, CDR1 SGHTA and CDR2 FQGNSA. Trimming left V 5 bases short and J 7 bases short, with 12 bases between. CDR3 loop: CASSAQGWEQYF. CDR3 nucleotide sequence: TGTGCCAGCAGCGCCCAGGGGTGGGAGCAGTACTTC.

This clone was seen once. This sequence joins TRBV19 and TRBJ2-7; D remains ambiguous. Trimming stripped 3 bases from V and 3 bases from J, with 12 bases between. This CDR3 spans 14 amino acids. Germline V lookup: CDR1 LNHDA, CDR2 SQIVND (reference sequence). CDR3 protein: CASSINSQSYEQYF. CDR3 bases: TGTGCCAGTAGTATTAATAGTCAAAGCTACGAGCAGTACTTC.

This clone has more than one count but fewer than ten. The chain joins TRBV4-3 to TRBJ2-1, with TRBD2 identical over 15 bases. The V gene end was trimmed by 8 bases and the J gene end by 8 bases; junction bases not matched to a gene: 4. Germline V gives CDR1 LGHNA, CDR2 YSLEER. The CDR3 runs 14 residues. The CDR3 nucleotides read TGCGCCAGCGGACTAGCGGGAGGGTCGGATGAGCAGTTCTTC. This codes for CASGLAGGSDEQFF.